This TCR beta chain stems from a study of T-cell reconstitution after alpha-beta-depleted transplantation in children. As it was prepared, the TCRbeta library received unique molecular identifiers. Each CDR3 protein is one row after TCRdb ran MiXCR on the PCR reads. Here the sample spans 440,000 or so distinct CDR3 sequences, over 40% being singletons. In the case of this clonotype: No antigen is known for it.

This CDR3 region has 16 residues. Deletions cut 5 bases from V and 1 base from J, with 17 bases between. Germline V gene lookup returns CDR1 SGHAT and CDR2 FQNNGV. Study-level points and caveats: Some patients' high day-60 TCRbeta diversity was traced to surviving recipient T cells and thymic progenitors. Newly generated T cells supplied most T-cell counts and diversity one year post-transplant.

This receptor was obtained from a girl aged 2 to 10 with aplastic anemia, due to receive a stem cell transplant. The V gene is TRBV11-2, the J gene TRBJ1-1, with D possibly being TRBD1 (6 bases). The sample here was PBMCs, taken before TCRalphabeta/CD19-depleted stem cell transplant. The CDR3 region is CASSLSLGGTNTEAFF. The CDR3 DNA reads as TGTGCCAGCAGCCTTAGTTTAGGGGGAACGAACACTGAAGCTTTCTTT.